Below, 19 T cell receptor beta chains from the same sample are listed, as sequenced in a study of T cells in Graves' hyperthyroidism and ophthalmopathy. It was RNA transcripts that yielded the amplified TCR beta CDR3 regions. With the HTBI primer set, the TCR CDR3 went through a first round of RT-PCR. TCRdb re-analysed the multiplex PCR reads in MiXCR, keeping a single row per CDR3 protein. Among hundreds of thousands of distinct CDR3 sequences listed, 15% to 18% were seen once. The source material was blood. The receptors stem from a woman between 18 and 30 years old with Graves' hyperthyroidism.

This clonotype was picked up many times. This chain joins TRBV2 and TRBJ2-7; no clear D gene. This CDR3 comprises 12 residues. Germline assignment: CDR1 SNHLY and CDR2 FYNNEI. V dropped 3 bases and J dropped 3 bases, with 6 bases sitting between them. The CDR3 DNA reads as TGTGCCAGCAGTGATTACTACTACGAGCAGTACTTC. Its protein is CASSDYYYEQYF.

The CDR3 coding sequence is TGTGCCAGAGGACAGTCGGTCCCTTGCGTTCAGCCCCAGCATTTT. It is translated as CARGQSVPCVQPQHF. The gene calls are TRBV19 and TRBJ1-5; a possible D gene is TRBD1 (6 bases). Looked up from germline, CDR1 is LNHDA and CDR2 is SQIVND (reference sequence). Trimming pared 9 bases from V and 6 bases from J, leaving 21 bases between. This CDR3 region has 15 residues.

Many counts were recorded for this clonotype. The V call is TRBV20-1, the J call TRBJ2-7; TRBD2 agrees at 10 bases. J was trimmed by 5 bases and V by 3 bases; bases with no gene match: 1. The CDR3 totals 12 residues. The germline gives CDR1 DFQATT, CDR2 SNEGSKA (reference sequence). Here the CDR3 reads CSARGLANEQYF. CDR3 nucleotides: TGCAGTGCTAGGGGACTAGCGAACGAGCAGTACTTC.

The rearrangement joins TRBV28 to TRBJ2-2; no clear D. Trimming pared 3 bases from V and 1 base from J, leaving 6 bases between. This CDR3 is built from 14 residues. Germline CDR1 and CDR2: MDHEN and SYDVKM. The CDR3, as DNA: TGTGCCAGCAGTTTCACGGTGAACACCGGGGAGCTGTTTTTT. It yields the protein CASSFTVNTGELFF.

In this sample, this clonotype turned up many times. This rearrangement joins TRBV28 to TRBJ2-2, with TRBD2 matching over 10 bases. CDR1 is MDHEN and CDR2 is SYDVKM in the germline V gene. The V gene end was trimmed by 7 bases and the J gene end by 1 base; junction bases not matched to a gene: 6. CDR3 length: 16 amino acids. CDR3 loop: CASNTPSGGNTGELFF. The CDR3 DNA follows: TGTGCCAGCAATACACCTAGCGGGGGGAACACCGGGGAGCTGTTTTTT.

The chain recombines TRBV6-2 or TRBV6-3 with TRBJ1-2, with D unresolved. The CDR3 has 12 amino acids. V shed 5 bases and J shed 8 bases, with 12 bases lying between them. CDR1 is MNHEY and CDR2 is SVGEGT in the germline V gene. In nucleotides, the CDR3 is TGTGCCAGCAGTGCGGACTCCCGGGGCTACACCTTC. Protein product: CASSADSRGYTF.

The genes are TRBV6-1 and TRBJ2-2; 13 nucleotides match TRBD2. V trimming: 5 bases; J trimming: 6 bases; junction bases outside the gene matches: 6. Germline assignment: CDR1 MNHNS and CDR2 SASEGT. The CDR3 is 16 residues long. CDR3 sequence (DNA): TGTGCCAGCAGTACGATACTAGCGGGAGGGTCCGGGGAGCTGTTTTTT. Translated: CASSTILAGGSGELFF.

This clonotype was recorded at least ten times. The chain has TRBV2 and TRBJ2-2, with D tentatively TRBD1 (5 bases). V was pared by 10 bases and J by 6 bases, with 18 bases between. The CDR3 is 14 amino acids. The germline V gene has CDR1 SNHLY and CDR2 FYNNEI. The CDR3 nucleotides are TGTGCCACCCAGGACAACGGGTCCCCCGGGGAGCTGTTTTTT. Residues: CATQDNGSPGELFF.

The chain has TRBV15 and TRBJ2-3; 11 positions match TRBD2. Germline V lookup: CDR1 LNHNV, CDR2 YYDKDF (reference sequence). This CDR3 contains 17 residues. V lost 0 bases to trimming and J lost 3 bases; unmatched junction nucleotides: 5. The CDR3: CATSRDRTSGRTDTQYF. CDR3 nucleotide sequence: TGTGCCACCAGCAGAGACCGTACTAGCGGGAGAACAGATACGCAGTATTTT. The full variable domain, completed using reference TRBV15 and TRBJ2-3, is DAMVIQNPRYQVTQFGKPVTLSCSQTLNHNVMYWYQQKSSQAPKLLFHYYDKDFNNEADTPDNFQSRRPNTSFCFLDIRSPGLGDTAMYLCATSRDRTSGRTDTQYFGPGTRLTVL.

This clonotype was found many times. The chain combines TRBV5-1 with TRBJ2-1, with TRBD2 identical over 10 bases. This CDR3 contains 14 residues. The J segment lost 10 bases and the V segment lost 0 bases, leaving 4 bases of the junction unmatched. CDR1 is SGHRS and CDR2 is YFSETQ in the germline V gene. The DNA for the CDR3 is TGCGCCAGCAGCTTGGGAGGACTAGCGGTGGAGCAGTTCTTC. It is translated as CASSLGGLAVEQFF.

There are many counts of this clonotype. The V and J genes are TRBV6-5 and TRBJ1-1; D might be TRBD1 (5 bases). The V end was cut by 0 bases, the J end by 0 bases, with 5 bases between. The germline V gene encodes CDR1 MNHEY and CDR2 SVGAGI. The CDR3 has 14 amino acids. The CDR3 here is CASSYSTVNTEAFF. The CDR3 DNA reads as TGTGCCAGCAGTTACTCGACAGTGAACACTGAAGCTTTCTTT.

This clonotype was counted many times. The chain links TRBV12-3 or TRBV12-4 to TRBJ1-1; perhaps TRBD1 as D (5 bases). Trimming shortened V by 5 bases and J by 0 bases, and 10 bases separated the two germline ends. The CDR3 spans 14 residues. CDR3 sequence reads: CASSPQTVNTEAFF. DNA for the CDR3: TGTGCCAGCAGTCCCCAGACAGTGAACACTGAAGCTTTCTTT.

The sample holds a few counts of this clonotype. The V gene is TRBV10-3, the J gene TRBJ2-1; 7 bases map to TRBD2. The V gene's germline CDR1 is ENHRY and CDR2 SYGVKD. V dropped 10 bases and J dropped 7; count of bases not matched to a gene: 19. The CDR3 loop spans 16 amino acids. The CDR3 reads CATTPRDGGEGNEQFF. In nucleotides, the CDR3 is TGTGCCACCACCCCCCGTGATGGCGGGGAGGGAAATGAGCAGTTCTTC.

The chain employs TRBV12-3 or TRBV12-4 and TRBJ2-3, with TRBD2 matching 8 bases. The trim removed 8 bases at V and 2 bases at J, leaving 12 bases unmatched. The CDR3 runs 16 residues. The CDR3, as DNA: TGTGCCAGCGATAGAGGGGCTAGCGGGTTCACAGATACGCAGTATTTT. This codes for CASDRGASGFTDTQYF.

To note about this clonotype: A much larger clone is a single base away; this may be a read error. The rearrangement joins TRBV13 to TRBJ1-1, with TRBD1 as a possible D gene (6 bases). Trimming took 7 bases from V and 6 from J, leaving 15 bases between them. Germline assignment: CDR1 PRHDT and CDR2 FYEKMQ (reference sequence). The length of the CDR3 is 13 residues. The CDR3 reads CASKTGYNAEAFF. Here the CDR3 DNA reads TGTGCCAGCAAAACAGGGTATAACGCTGAAGCTTTCTTT.

This clonotype was seen a few times. The chain carries TRBV6-1 and TRBJ2-3, with 8 bases identical to TRBD2. The V segment lost 5 bases and the J segment 4 bases; nucleotides outside the gene matches: 5. This CDR3 contains 14 residues. Germline CDR1 and CDR2: MNHNS and SASEGT. The CDR3 reads CASSSGSPPDTQYF. DNA for the CDR3: TGTGCCAGCAGTAGCGGGAGCCCACCAGATACGCAGTATTTT.

This chain uses TRBV19 with TRBJ2-7; D unclear. Germline lookup yields CDR1 LNHDA and CDR2 SQIVND (reference sequence). This CDR3 is 14 amino acids long. V was pared by 3 bases and J by 2 bases, with 11 bases between. CDR3 loop: CASSISVSPYEQYF. The CDR3 coding sequence is TGTGCCAGTAGTATTTCCGTATCCCCCTACGAGCAGTACTTC.

The chain carries TRBV12-3 or TRBV12-4 and TRBJ1-5, with D hard to call. Trimming pared 2 bases from V and 11 bases from J, leaving 22 bases between. The CDR3 covers 16 residues. The CDR3 nucleotides read TGTGCCAGCAGTTTAAATGTGGGTGGGCGGAGCCCTTCCCAGCATTTT. Translating gives CASSLNVGGRSPSQHF.

This clonotype was observed many times. This chain links TRBV7-6 with TRBJ2-1, with TRBD1 matching over 9 bases. V gave up 4 bases and J gave up 1 base; unmatched junction bases: 5. CDR3 length: 16 residues. The germline gives CDR1 SGHVS, CDR2 FNYEAQ. This chain's CDR3 is CASSSPQGASYNEQFF. The CDR3 DNA reads as TGTGCCAGCAGCTCACCACAGGGGGCTTCCTACAATGAGCAGTTCTTC.